What follows are 3 T cell receptor beta chains derived from one specimen sequenced in a study of human versus mouse CDR3 diversity and MHC coevolution. The repertoire was sequenced with immunoSEQ multiplex PCR; TCRdb's copy has only in-frame clones and lacks some. Of some 80,000 clones in the sample, just under 95% are singletons; the top ten hold approximately 0.15%. The sample comprised naive CD4+ T cells from blood. The sample's subset: CD45RO-negative CD62L-positive naive CD4 T cells. These receptors came from a person aged 30 to 70 in good health.

The rearrangement links TRBV27 to TRBJ1-4; TRBD1 matches 7 bases. J gave up 0 bases and V 5 bases, and 9 bases lay outside the gene matches. Germline CDR1 and CDR2: MNHEY and SMNVEV (reference sequence). The length of the CDR3 is 17 residues. As DNA, the CDR3 is TGTGCCAGCAGTCGCAGGGGGATAGGGGCAACTAATGAAAAACTGTTTTTT. This encodes CASSRRGIGATNEKLFF.

This clone was seen a handful of times. This rearrangement joins TRBV7-9 to TRBJ1-6, with D tentatively TRBD1 (6 bases). CDR3 length: 16 amino acids. CDR1 and CDR2 (germline): SEHNR, FQNEAQ (reference sequence). The V end lost 1 base, the J end lost 8 bases, and 15 bases lay between the germline ends. The CDR3 reads CASSLGGGLRDSPLHF. The CDR3 DNA is TGTGCCAGCAGCTTAGGCGGGGGCCTTCGGGATTCACCCCTCCACTTT.

This rearrangement joins TRBV4-1 to TRBJ2-1; D is unclear. Trimming pared 2 bases from V and 0 bases from J, leaving 14 bases between. CDR3 length equals 17 residues. Germline CDR1 reads MGHRA; CDR2 reads YSYEKL. The CDR3 sequence: CASSQHYTISSYNEQFF. The CDR3 bases are TGCGCCAGCAGCCAACACTACACGATCAGCTCCTACAATGAGCAGTTCTTC.